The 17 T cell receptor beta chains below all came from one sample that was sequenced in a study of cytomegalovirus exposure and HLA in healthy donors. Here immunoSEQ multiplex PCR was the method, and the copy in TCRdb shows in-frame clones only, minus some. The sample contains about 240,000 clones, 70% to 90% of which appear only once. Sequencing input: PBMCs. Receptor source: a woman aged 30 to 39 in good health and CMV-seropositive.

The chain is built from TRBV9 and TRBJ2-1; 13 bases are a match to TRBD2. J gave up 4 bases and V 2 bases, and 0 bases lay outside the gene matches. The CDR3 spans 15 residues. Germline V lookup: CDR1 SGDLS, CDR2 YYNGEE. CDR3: CASSVTSGRYNEQFF. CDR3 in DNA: TGTGCCAGCAGCGTGACTAGCGGGAGGTACAATGAGCAGTTCTTC.

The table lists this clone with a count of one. The CDR3 region has the DNA TGTGCCTGGAGTGTACGAGGGCTTACCTACGAGCAGTACTTC. The encoded protein is CAWSVRGLTYEQYF. V gene TRBV30 combines with J gene TRBJ2-7, with a possible D match to TRBD2 (5 bases). CDR1 is GTSNPN and CDR2 is SVGIG in the germline V gene (reference sequence). The CDR3 has 14 residues. Trimming stripped 0 bases from V and 2 bases from J, with 11 bases between.

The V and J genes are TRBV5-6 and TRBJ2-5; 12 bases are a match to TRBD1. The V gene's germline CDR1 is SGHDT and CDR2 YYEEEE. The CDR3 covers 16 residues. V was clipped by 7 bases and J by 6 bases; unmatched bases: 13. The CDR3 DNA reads TGTGCCAGCCAAGGGCGGGGACAGGGGGCTCGGAAGACCCAGTACTTC. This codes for CASQGRGQGARKTQYF.

CDR3 bases: TGTGCCAGCAGGTATGGACAGGGCCTCAATGAGCAGTTCTTC. Translating it yields CASRYGQGLNEQFF. The rearrangement uses TRBV2 and TRBJ2-1; 8 positions match TRBD1. V was clipped by 6 bases and J by 6 bases; unmatched bases: 7. The CDR3 sequence is 14 residues long. Per germline, CDR1 SNHLY and CDR2 FYNNEI. Based on the CDR3 plus reference TRBV2 and TRBJ2-1, the full variable domain is EPEVTQTPSHQVTQMGQEVILRCVPISNHLYFYWYRQILGQKVEFLVSFYNNEISEKSEIFDDQFSVERPDGSNFTLKIRSTKLEDSAMYFCASRYGQGLNEQFFGPGTRLTVL.

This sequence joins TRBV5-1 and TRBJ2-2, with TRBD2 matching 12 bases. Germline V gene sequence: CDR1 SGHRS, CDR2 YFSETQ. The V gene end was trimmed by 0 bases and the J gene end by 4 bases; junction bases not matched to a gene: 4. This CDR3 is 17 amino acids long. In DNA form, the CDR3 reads TGCGCCAGCAGCTTGGGGGCGACTAGCGGGGGCACCGGGGAGCTGTTTTTT. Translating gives CASSLGATSGGTGELFF. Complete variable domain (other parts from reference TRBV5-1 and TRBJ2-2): KAGVTQTPRYLIKTRGQQVTLSCSPISGHRSVSWYQQTPGQGLQFLFEYFSETQRNKGNFPGRFSGRQFSNSRSEMNVSTLELGDSALYLCASSLGATSGGTGELFFGEGSRLTVL.

CDR3 sequence: CASSPERSTDTQYF. CDR3 nucleotide sequence: TGTGCCAGCAGCCCCGAGCGGAGCACAGATACGCAGTATTTT. This chain joins TRBV7-9 and TRBJ2-3; D may be TRBD2 (5 bases). The CDR3 runs 14 residues. V lost 5 bases and J 0 bases, leaving 9 bases between the germline ends. The germline V gene encodes CDR1 SEHNR and CDR2 FQNEAQ (reference sequence).

The chain's CDR3 is CASSLAGASYNEQFF. The CDR3 nucleotides are TGCGCCAGCAGCCTAGCGGGAGCATCCTACAATGAGCAGTTCTTC. The chain uses TRBV5-1 and TRBJ2-1, with 10 nucleotides matching TRBD2. The CDR3 has 15 residues. Germline loops: CDR1 SGHRS, CDR2 YFSETQ. J lost 1 base, V lost 4 bases, and 2 bases had no gene match. The entire variable domain, with the rest obtained from reference TRBV5-1 and TRBJ2-1, is as follows: KAGVTQTPRYLIKTRGQQVTLSCSPISGHRSVSWYQQTPGQGLQFLFEYFSETQRNKGNFPGRFSGRQFSNSRSEMNVSTLELGDSALYLCASSLAGASYNEQFFGPGTRLTVL.

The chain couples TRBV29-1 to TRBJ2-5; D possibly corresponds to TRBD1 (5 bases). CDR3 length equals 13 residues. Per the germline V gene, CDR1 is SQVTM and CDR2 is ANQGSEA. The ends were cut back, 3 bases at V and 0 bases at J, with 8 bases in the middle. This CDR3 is CSVEEGDQETQYF. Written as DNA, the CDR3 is TGCAGCGTTGAGGAAGGGGACCAAGAGACCCAGTACTTC.

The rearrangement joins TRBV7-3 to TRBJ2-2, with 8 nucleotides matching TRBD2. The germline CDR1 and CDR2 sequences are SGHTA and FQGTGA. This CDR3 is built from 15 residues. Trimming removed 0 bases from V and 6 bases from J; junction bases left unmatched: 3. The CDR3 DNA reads TGTGCCAGCAGCTTAACGCGGGAGGAGGCCGGGGAGCTGTTTTTT. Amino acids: CASSLTREEAGELFF. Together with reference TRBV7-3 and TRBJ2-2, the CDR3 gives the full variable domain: GAGVSQTPSNKVTEKGKYVELRCDPISGHTALYWYRQSLGQGPEFLIYFQGTGAADDSGLPNDRFFAVRPEGSVSTLKIQRTERGDSAVYLCASSLTREEAGELFFGEGSRLTVL.

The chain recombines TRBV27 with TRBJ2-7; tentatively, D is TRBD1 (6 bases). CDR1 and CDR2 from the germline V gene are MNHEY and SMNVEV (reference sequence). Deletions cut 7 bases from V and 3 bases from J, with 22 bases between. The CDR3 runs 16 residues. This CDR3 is CASKTLQGTRDYEQYF. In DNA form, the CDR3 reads TGTGCCAGCAAAACATTACAGGGTACGAGGGACTACGAGCAGTACTTC.

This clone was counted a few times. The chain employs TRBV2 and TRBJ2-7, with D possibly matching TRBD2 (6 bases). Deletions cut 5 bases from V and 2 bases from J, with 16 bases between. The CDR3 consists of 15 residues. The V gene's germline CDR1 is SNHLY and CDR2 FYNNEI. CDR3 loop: CASSFSGPPTYEQYF. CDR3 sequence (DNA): TGTGCCAGCAGTTTTAGCGGTCCGCCAACCTACGAGCAGTACTTC.

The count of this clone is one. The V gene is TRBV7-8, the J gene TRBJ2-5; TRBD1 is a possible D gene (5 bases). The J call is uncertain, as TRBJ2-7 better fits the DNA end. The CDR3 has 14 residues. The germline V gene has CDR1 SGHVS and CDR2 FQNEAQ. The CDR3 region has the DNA TGTGCCAGCAGCACAGGCGACTCACTCTACGAGCAGTACTTC. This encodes CASSTGDSLYEQYF.

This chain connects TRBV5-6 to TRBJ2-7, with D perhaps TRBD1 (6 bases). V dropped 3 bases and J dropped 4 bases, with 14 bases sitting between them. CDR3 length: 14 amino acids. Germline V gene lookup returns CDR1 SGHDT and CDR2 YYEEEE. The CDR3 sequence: CASSSDRLAYEQYF. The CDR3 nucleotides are TGTGCCAGCAGCTCCGACAGGTTGGCGTACGAGCAGTACTTC.

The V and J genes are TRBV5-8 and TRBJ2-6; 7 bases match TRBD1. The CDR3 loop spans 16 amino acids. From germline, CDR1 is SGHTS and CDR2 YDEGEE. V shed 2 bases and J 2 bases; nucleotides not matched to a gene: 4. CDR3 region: CASSFRGFPGANVLTF. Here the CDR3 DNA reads TGTGCCAGCAGCTTCAGGGGGTTTCCTGGGGCCAACGTCCTGACTTTC.

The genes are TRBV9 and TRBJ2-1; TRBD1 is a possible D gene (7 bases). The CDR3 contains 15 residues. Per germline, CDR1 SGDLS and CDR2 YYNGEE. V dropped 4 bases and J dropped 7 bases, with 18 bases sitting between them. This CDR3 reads CASSTRQGAGNEQFF. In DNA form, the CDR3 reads TGTGCCAGCAGCACTAGACAGGGTGCGGGGAATGAGCAGTTCTTC.

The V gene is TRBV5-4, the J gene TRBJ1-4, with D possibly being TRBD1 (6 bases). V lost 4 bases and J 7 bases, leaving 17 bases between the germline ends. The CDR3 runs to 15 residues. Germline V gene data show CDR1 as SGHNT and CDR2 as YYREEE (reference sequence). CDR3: CASSPSGGGFEKLFF. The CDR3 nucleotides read TGTGCCAGCAGCCCCTCGGGAGGGGGATTTGAAAAACTGTTTTTT.

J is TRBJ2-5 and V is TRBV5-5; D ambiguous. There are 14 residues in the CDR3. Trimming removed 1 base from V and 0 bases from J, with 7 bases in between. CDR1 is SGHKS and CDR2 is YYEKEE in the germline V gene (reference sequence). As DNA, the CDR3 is TGTGCCAGCAGCTTGTTTGCAGACCAAGAGACCCAGTACTTC. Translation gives CASSLFADQETQYF.